A selection of T cell receptor beta chains follows, all from one sample in a study of vaccination and CD4 T cells after COVID-19. Their antigens remain unidentified. TCRdb analysed the PCR reads with MiXCR anew, one entry per CDR3 protein. In the table there are about 15,000 distinct CDR3 sequences, less than 25% of which are singletons. This sample comprised CD4+ T cells from blood, cultured in vitro, obtained before SARS-CoV-2 vaccination. Receptors were obtained from a human donor who received a COVID-19 vaccine. CDR3s leave out the opening cysteine and the closing phenylalanine or tryptophan. D genes are given only for firm matches.

D,V,J,CDR3
-,TRBV11-3,TRBJ1-5,ASSLGVQPQH
-,TRBV30,TRBJ2-7,AWSDRQGSYEQY
-,TRBV5-1,TRBJ2-5,ASSSRGPTPQETQY
TRBD1,TRBV11-2,TRBJ2-1,ASSHTGQGWNNEQF
-,TRBV18,TRBJ2-3,ASSPTGVGLISTDTQY
-,TRBV7-7,TRBJ2-3,ASSLLGTDTQY
TRBD1,TRBV2,TRBJ1-6,ASSVTGGYLVYNSPLH
-,TRBV20-1,TRBJ2-5,SARDRPLRDSGGKETQY
-,TRBV5-1,TRBJ2-3,ASSRTREHTDTQY
TRBD2,TRBV6-1,TRBJ2-7,ASRSTSGGNYEQY
-,TRBV25-1,TRBJ1-1,ASSASFEAQNTEAF
TRBD2,TRBV11-2,TRBJ2-1,ASSLKRGDLILSYNEQF
-,TRBV7-2,TRBJ2-7,ASSSRQGGLYEQY
-,TRBV25-1,TRBJ2-3,ASSEVSALSTDTQY
TRBD2,TRBV11-2,TRBJ2-7,ASSLTGTSGGYEQY
-,TRBV5-4,TRBJ2-3,ASSLAGSRDTQY
-,TRBV10-2,TRBJ2-7,ASSEGQLIYEQY
-,TRBV6-1,TRBJ2-5,ASSEGGTYQETQY
TRBD1,TRBV6-1,TRBJ2-3,ASGRTGGFTDTQY
TRBD2,TRBV7-9,TRBJ2-5,ASSSTRRLAETQY
-,TRBV21-1,TRBJ1-5,ASSKALWGEGSNQPQH
-,TRBV5-5,TRBJ1-2,ASSRMGADQGYT
TRBD2,TRBV5-6,TRBJ2-3,ASSPDYWGGPTRRTDTQY
TRBD1,TRBV24-1,TRBJ2-3,ATSYSGTGLDTQY
TRBD2,TRBV20-1,TRBJ2-3,SARGPTSGGARDTQY
TRBD2,TRBV20-1,TRBJ2-5,SASNLAGNQETQY
TRBD2,TRBV19,TRBJ2-3,ASSKLAGSRTDTQY
-,TRBV6-1,TRBJ1-2,ASSQGEANYGYT
TRBD2,TRBV20-1,TRBJ2-3,SARDMGLAPSTDTQY
TRBD1,TRBV6-5,TRBJ1-2,ASSYSTGFYGYT
-,TRBV5-1,TRBJ2-7,ASSRGGGTVSYEQY
TRBD1,TRBV6-1,TRBJ2-7,ASTRDSSAEQY
TRBD1,TRBV12-3/TRBV12-4,TRBJ1-5,ASSYGTGNQPQH
-,TRBV11-2,TRBJ1-2,AGSLSAGPNYGYT
TRBD1,TRBV2,TRBJ1-6,ASRGLRTGDPPLH
-,TRBV30,TRBJ1-2,AWGGSGNYGYT
-,TRBV30,TRBJ1-2,AWSVRGGYT
-,TRBV7-9,TRBJ1-2,ASSSAFVGSFNYGYT
TRBD1,TRBV19,TRBJ2-5,ASRQDRVSETQY
TRBD2,TRBV10-3,TRBJ2-1,AIRRGSGGFTYNEQF
-,TRBV15,TRBJ1-5,ATSRENRVNQPQH
-,TRBV18,TRBJ2-5,ASSRDGQETQY
-,TRBV20-1,TRBJ1-1,SAQGVRYVDTEAF
-,TRBV19,TRBJ1-5,ASSIGNNQPQH
TRBD2,TRBV7-9,TRBJ2-1,ASSLASGGAGVEQF
-,TRBV7-9,TRBJ2-5,ASSSETQY
-,TRBV5-6,TRBJ1-2,ASSPVWEGGSYGYT
TRBD2,TRBV20-1,TRBJ2-3,SARYSSGGADTQY
-,TRBV20-1,TRBJ1-6,SARDQAAPLH
-,TRBV24-1,TRBJ2-2,ATSDSREELF
-,TRBV3-1,TRBJ2-7,ASSQFRGARDEQY
TRBD1,TRBV20-1,TRBJ2-7,SARDRDSHSYEQY
TRBD1,TRBV2,TRBJ2-3,ASSRDNLGGPDTQY